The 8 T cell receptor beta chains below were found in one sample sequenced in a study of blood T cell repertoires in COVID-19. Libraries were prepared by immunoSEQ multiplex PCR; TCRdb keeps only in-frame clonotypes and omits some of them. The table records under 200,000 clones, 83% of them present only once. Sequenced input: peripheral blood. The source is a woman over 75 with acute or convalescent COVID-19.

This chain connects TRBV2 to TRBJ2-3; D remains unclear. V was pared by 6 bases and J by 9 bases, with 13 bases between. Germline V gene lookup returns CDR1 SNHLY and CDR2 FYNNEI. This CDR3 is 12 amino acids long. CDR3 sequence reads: CASSLYSATQYF. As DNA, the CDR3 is TGTGCCAGCAGCCTCTACAGTGCAACGCAGTATTTT.

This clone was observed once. CDR3 DNA sequence: TGTGCCAGCATTAGTGGTGTCGGTCCACCCTCCGAGCAGTACTTC. It translates to CASISGVGPPSEQYF. The gene calls are TRBV6-5 and TRBJ2-7; D gene uncertain. This CDR3 has 15 residues. Trimming took 7 bases from V and 6 from J, leaving 22 bases between them. Germline CDR1 and CDR2: MNHEY and SVGAGI.

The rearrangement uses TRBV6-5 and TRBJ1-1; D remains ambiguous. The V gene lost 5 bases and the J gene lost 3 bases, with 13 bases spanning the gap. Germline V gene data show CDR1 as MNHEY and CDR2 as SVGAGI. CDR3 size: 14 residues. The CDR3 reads CASSPEVLDTEAFF. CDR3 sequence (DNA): TGTGCCAGCAGTCCCGAGGTACTAGACACTGAAGCTTTCTTT.

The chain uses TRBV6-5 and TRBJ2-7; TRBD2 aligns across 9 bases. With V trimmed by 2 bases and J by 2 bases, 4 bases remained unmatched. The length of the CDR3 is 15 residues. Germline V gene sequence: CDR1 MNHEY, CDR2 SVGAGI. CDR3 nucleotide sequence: TGTGCCAGCAGTTACGGGACTAGCTCCCCCTACGAGCAGTACTTC. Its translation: CASSYGTSSPYEQYF.

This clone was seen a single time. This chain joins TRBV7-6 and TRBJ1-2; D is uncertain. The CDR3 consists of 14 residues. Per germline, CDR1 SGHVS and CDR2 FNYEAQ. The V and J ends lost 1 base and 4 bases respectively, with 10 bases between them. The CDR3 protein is CASSLGTEPYGYTF. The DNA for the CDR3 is TGTGCCAGCAGCTTAGGAACAGAACCCTATGGCTACACCTTC.

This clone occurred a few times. CDR3 coding DNA: TGTGCCAGCAGCCTTAGACAGGTACCCGGCTACACCTTC. Translating it yields CASSLRQVPGYTF. This chain connects TRBV16 to TRBJ1-2; D perhaps matches TRBD1 (6 bases). The CDR3 is 13 amino acids. The germline V and J ends were trimmed by 4 bases and 8 bases, with 14 bases remaining between them. CDR1 KGHSY and CDR2 FQNENV come from the germline V gene.

The CDR3 loop reads CASSEGGPVTQYF. CDR3 nucleotide sequence: TGTGCCAGTAGTGAGGGAGGACCGGTCACGCAGTATTTT. This rearrangement joins TRBV19 to TRBJ2-3; tentative D call: TRBD2 (6 bases). Per germline, CDR1 LNHDA and CDR2 SQIVND (reference sequence). V was clipped by 5 bases and J by 9 bases, with 15 bases between them. CDR3 length: 13 amino acids.

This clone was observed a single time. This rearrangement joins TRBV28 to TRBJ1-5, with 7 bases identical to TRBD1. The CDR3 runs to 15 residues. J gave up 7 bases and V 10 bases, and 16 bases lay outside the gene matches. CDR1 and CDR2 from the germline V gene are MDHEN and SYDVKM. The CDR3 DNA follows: TGTGCCACCCAGCCGTCGGAACAGGGGAGACAGCCCCAGCATTTT. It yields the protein CATQPSEQGRQPQHF.